This TCR beta chain was sequenced in a study of blood T cell repertoires in COVID-19 (dated by TCRdb to 2020 to 2021). Some background on the complete study: Samples from collaborators originated in the United States, Italy and Spain and spanned both the acute and convalescent phases of COVID-19. The prospective study material was composed of cDNA or gDNA derived from T cells, B-cell-depleted T cells, or PBMCs. The dataset comprised deeply sampled blood TCRbeta repertoires from subjects exposed to, actively infected with, or recovered from COVID-19. The repertoires were made available in a free public database intended to serve as a resource for research on the immune response to SARS-CoV-2. The samples were drawn from two sources: the first 160 participants of the ongoing ImmuneRACE study, and 1,200 or so subjects contributed by 6 global collaborators. Nearly every sample came with metadata listing a de-identified subject ID, COVID-19 status, age in years and sex. Where available, HLA class I and class II types were taken from metadata supplied by the sample provider and were not determined by assay-based typing. Results the study describes overall, beyond this receptor: How much clinical and demographic metadata was included differed by source and by participant, and the metadata was provided uncurated.

At one collaborating source in Seattle, patients were enrolled during active infection and were followed longitudinally through the course of disease. Collaborating institutions collected whole blood in K2EDTA tubes following their own protocols. For TCRbeta analysis, collaborators shipped samples as frozen whole blood, isolated PBMCs, or DNA extracted from either of those sample types. In regard to this clone: Its antigen is unknown. Nothing much larger sits one base from this clone, and base qualities are not available.

TCRbeta CDR3 regions were amplified from genomic DNA by means of the immunoSEQ Assay, a bias-controlled multiplex PCR. The paper's data handling went like this. Nucleated cell counts per sample were estimated from amplification of reference gene primers within the assay. Sequence reads were collapsed and filtered to measure the absolute abundance of every unique TCRbeta CDR3 rearrangement. For each sample, productive Simpson clonality was calculated by taking the square root of Simpson's diversity index across productive rearrangements. Drawn from immuneACCESS, this table holds only the in-frame rearrangements with V and J called that TCRdb kept. Clones are partly lost; checked studies trace under half to an unresolved V gene and leave the rest unexplained. The V and J calls and clone size are taken from that table; D and trimming were inferred from the DNA. This sample is represented by tens of thousands of clones; around 94% of them were singletons. Roughly 0.35% of the sample rests with the top ten.

As encoded in the germline V gene, CDR1 is SGDLS while CDR2 is YYNGEE. From cysteine to phenylalanine, the CDR3 is 15 amino acids long. Just CDR3 DNA is preserved here, 45 bases in frame from base 1. V gives up 0 bases and J gives up 0 bases, and the segment between their germline ends measures 10 bases. Sequencing was carried out using peripheral blood. This chain joins TRBV9 to TRBJ2-7; D gene: possibly TRBD2, on 6 matching bases. The TCR originated in a man aged 45-65 years with COVID-19, enrolled during active disease. The CDR3: CASSVAPGSSYEQYF. Read as DNA, the sequence is TGTGCCAGCAGCGTAGCCCCCGGGAGCTCCTACGAGCAGTACTTC.